Sequencing of this T cell receptor (beta chain) was carried out in a study of tissue T cells after allogeneic stem cell transplantation. Regarding the study as a whole: Within patients, tissue anatomy strongly shaped TCR repertoire composition. Sampling depth was limited, and the cohort was small and clinically varied.

This clone was seen just once. The antigen remains unidentified. Genes and germline come from the mouse. The read stops 1 residue short of the end of the CDR3; the missing end is completed from the germline J gene. The V gene lost 4 bases and the J gene lost 4 bases, with 8 bases spanning the gap. This CDR3 spans 13 amino acids. Germline V lookup: CDR1 KGHPV, CDR2 FQNQEV (reference sequence). Time point meaning: mouse harvest day 7 after allogeneic transplant. Tail vein injection delivered 10^7 T-cell-depleted bone marrow cells and 10^6 splenic CD5+ T cells. Mice had MHC-mismatched B6 into BALB/c GVHD, sampled day 7 or 14. Assay used: immunoSEQ multiplex PCR; TCRdb lists only in-frame clones, some missing. The table lists around 7,700 clones, 50% to 55% of them singletons.

The sequencing sample was made of gut tissue. The source is a female BALB/c mouse given C57BL/6 T cells with graft-versus-host disease after an allogeneic hematopoietic cell transplant. J is TRBJ2-1 and V is TRBV26; possible D gene TRBD1, 5 bases. The CDR3 sequence is CASSRTSYAEQFF. The sequenced CDR3 bases are TGTGCCAGCAGTCGGACATCTTATGCTGAGCAGTTC.